This note documents a single T cell receptor beta chain sequence. Its antigen is unknown. Prior autoimmune disease or systemic immunosuppression barred patients. The timepoints at which blood was sampled were baseline, cycle 4 day 1, and cycle 7 day 1. Libraries were prepared by immunoSEQ multiplex PCR; TCRdb keeps only in-frame clonotypes and omits some of them. This sample has 25,000 to 35,000 clones, with about four fifths found just once. Germline V gene data show CDR1 as PRHDT and CDR2 as FYEKMQ (reference sequence). The CDR3 is made up of 14 amino acids. Deletions cut 5 bases from V and 12 bases from J, with 20 bases between. The entry originates in a study of OX40 agonist ivuxolimab in advanced cancers. Overall study context: The dose of intravenous ivuxolimab that patients received every 2 weeks ranged from 0.01 to 10 mg/kg.

Study-wide findings and caveats: Doses of 0.1 to 3.0 mg/kg were accompanied by clonal expansion of CD4+ and CD8+ blood T cells by week 6.

The clonotype comes from an adult with an advanced solid tumor such as melanoma, head and neck, liver or kidney cancer. The sequencing here drew on CD4+ or CD8+ T cells sorted from blood, taken in a trial of the OX40 agonist ivuxolimab. The gene calls are TRBV13 and TRBJ2-1, with D tentatively TRBD2 (5 bases). The CDR3 here is CASSPSGTPRGQFF. In DNA, the CDR3 is TGTGCCAGCAGCCCCTCCGGTACCCCTCGGGGGCAGTTCTTC.